The next 8 T cell receptor beta chains were all read from a single sample in a study of blood T cell repertoires in COVID-19 (dated by TCRdb to the early 2020s). The library relied on the immunoSEQ multiplex PCR assay. TCRdb re-hosts the immuneACCESS table, in-frame sequences only. Its copies lack some clones; in the studies checked, an unresolved V gene accounts for under half of them, and the cause for the rest is not known. The sample table lists approximately 64,000 clones, roughly 84% of them with a count of one. The top ten clones comprise roughly 3.9% of the sample. The sequencing sample was made of peripheral blood. Receptors were obtained from a man in his sixties or seventies with acute or convalescent COVID-19.

This chain connects TRBV2 to TRBJ2-3; 7 bases are a match to TRBD2. V lost 3 bases, J lost 4 bases, and 19 bases stayed unmatched. CDR1 and CDR2 from the germline V gene are SNHLY and FYNNEI. The CDR3 is made up of 19 amino acids. This CDR3 is CASSDIGGIEDSRSDTQYF. The CDR3 DNA reads as TGTGCCAGCAGTGATATCGGGGGGATAGAGGACTCGAGATCAGATACGCAGTATTTT.

V gene TRBV23-1 combines with J gene TRBJ2-5; tentative D call: TRBD1 (7 bases). TRBV23-1 has ORF status, its function being uncertain. CDR3 length equals 19 residues. The V gene lost 0 bases and the J gene lost 0 bases, with 20 bases spanning the gap. The CDR3, as DNA: TGCGCCAGCAGTCAATCCCGACAGGGAGGTCTTTCGTACCAAGAGACCCAGTACTTC. Residues: CASSQSRQGGLSYQETQYF.

V is TRBV2 and J is TRBJ1-2; 9 nucleotides agree with TRBD1. J was trimmed by 1 base and V by 2 bases; bases with no gene match: 5. The CDR3 extends over 16 amino acids. Germline values: CDR1 SNHLY, CDR2 FYNNEI. In DNA, the CDR3 is TGTGCCAGCAGTGAAACCGGGACAGGGTTTAACTATGGCTACACCTTC. Protein: CASSETGTGFNYGYTF. Supplemented by reference TRBV2 and TRBJ1-2, the full variable domain reads EPEVTQTPSHQVTQMGQEVILRCVPISNHLYFYWYRQILGQKVEFLVSFYNNEISEKSEIFDDQFSVERPDGSNFTLKIRSTKLEDSAMYFCASSETGTGFNYGYTFGSGTRLTVV.

The chain couples TRBV28 to TRBJ1-5; D perhaps matches TRBD1 (5 bases). Looked up from germline, CDR1 is MDHEN and CDR2 is SYDVKM. CDR3 length: 16 residues. Deletions cut 3 bases from V and 4 bases from J, with 16 bases between. This chain's CDR3 is CASSFLRQTLNQPQHF. The CDR3 region has the DNA TGTGCCAGCAGTTTTCTTCGACAGACTCTTAATCAGCCCCAGCATTTT. Full variable domain (rest looked up from reference TRBV28 and TRBJ1-5): DVKVTQSSRYLVKRTGEKVFLECVQDMDHENMFWYRQDPGLGLRLIYFSYDVKMKEKGDIPEGYSVSREKKERFSLILESASTNQTSMYLCASSFLRQTLNQPQHFGDGTRLSIL.

The rearrangement uses TRBV5-4 and TRBJ2-7, with D maybe TRBD2 (6 bases). Germline V CDR1 and CDR2: SGHNT, YYREEE (reference sequence). With 4 bases removed from V and 4 bases from J, the gap between germline ends came to 12 bases. The CDR3 totals 13 residues. The CDR3 loop reads CASSVGTSYEQYF. The CDR3 nucleotides are TGTGCCAGCAGCGTCGGGACTTCTTACGAGCAGTACTTC.

The chain is built from TRBV4-3 and TRBJ1-1; a weak D match, TRBD1 (5 bases). Germline lookup yields CDR1 LGHNA and CDR2 YSLEER. V lost 0 bases, J lost 10 bases, and 12 bases lay in between. The CDR3 runs to 13 residues. CDR3 nucleotide sequence: TGCGCCAGCAGCCAAGATGAAGGGGATCGAGCTTTCTTT. Translating gives CASSQDEGDRAFF.

J is TRBJ1-2 and V is TRBV15; 8 positions match TRBD1. Germline lookup yields CDR1 LNHNV and CDR2 YYDKDF (reference sequence). Trimming at V came to 1 base and at J to 5 bases, leaving 3 bases not matched to a gene. The CDR3 extends over 14 amino acids. The CDR3 nucleotides are TGTGCCACCAGCAGAGGCCAGGGGGCTTATGGCTACACCTTC. It codes for CATSRGQGAYGYTF.

CDR3 DNA sequence: TGCGCCAGCAGCCCCAAAGACGGACAGGCGGGCACAGATACGCAGTATTTT. Its translation: CASSPKDGQAGTDTQYF. The V and J genes are TRBV4-1 and TRBJ2-3; 7 bases match TRBD1. After removal of 4 bases from V and 1 base from J, the junction contained 11 bases not matched to a gene. Per germline, CDR1 MGHRA and CDR2 YSYEKL. CDR3 length: 17 amino acids.